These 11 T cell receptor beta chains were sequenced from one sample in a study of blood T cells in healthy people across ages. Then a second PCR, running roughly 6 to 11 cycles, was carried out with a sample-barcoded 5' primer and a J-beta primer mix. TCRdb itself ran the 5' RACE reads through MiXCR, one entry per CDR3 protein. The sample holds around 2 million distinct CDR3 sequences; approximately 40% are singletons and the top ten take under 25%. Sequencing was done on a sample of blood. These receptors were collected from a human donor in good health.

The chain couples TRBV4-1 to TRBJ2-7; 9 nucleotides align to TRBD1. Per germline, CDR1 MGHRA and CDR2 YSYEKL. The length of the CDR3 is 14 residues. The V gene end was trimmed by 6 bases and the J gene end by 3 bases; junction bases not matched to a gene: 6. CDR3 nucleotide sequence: TGCGCCAGCAGTTACGAGACAGGGGGCTACGAGCAGTACTTC. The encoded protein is CASSYETGGYEQYF.

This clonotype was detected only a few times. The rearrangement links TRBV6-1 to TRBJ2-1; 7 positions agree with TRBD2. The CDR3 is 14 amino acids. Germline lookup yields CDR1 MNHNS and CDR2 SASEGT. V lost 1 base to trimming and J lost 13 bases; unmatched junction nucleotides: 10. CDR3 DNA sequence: TGTGCCAGCAGTGAAGGACTAGCCGCCCCTACACAGTTCTTC. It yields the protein CASSEGLAAPTQFF.

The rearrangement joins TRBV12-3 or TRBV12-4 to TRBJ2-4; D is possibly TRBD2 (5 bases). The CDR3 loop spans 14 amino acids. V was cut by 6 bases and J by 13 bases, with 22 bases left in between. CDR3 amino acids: CASSLHGLMEEQYF. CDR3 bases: TGTGCCAGCAGCCTACATGGACTTATGGAAGAGCAGTACTTC.

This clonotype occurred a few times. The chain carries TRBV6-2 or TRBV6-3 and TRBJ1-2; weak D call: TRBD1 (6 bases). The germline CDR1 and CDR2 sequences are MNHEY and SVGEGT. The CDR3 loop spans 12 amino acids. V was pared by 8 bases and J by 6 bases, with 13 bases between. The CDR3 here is CASGLQGDGYTF. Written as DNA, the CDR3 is TGTGCCAGCGGCCTACAGGGTGATGGCTACACCTTC.

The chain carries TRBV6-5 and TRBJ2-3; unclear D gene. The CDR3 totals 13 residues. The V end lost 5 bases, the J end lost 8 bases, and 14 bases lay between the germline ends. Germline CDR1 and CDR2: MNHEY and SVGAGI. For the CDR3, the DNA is TGTGCCAGCAGTCGGGTCTCCCAGTTTACGCAGTATTTT. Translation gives CASSRVSQFTQYF.

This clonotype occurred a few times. The DNA of the CDR3 is TGCGCCAGCACCTCACAGGGCAATGAGCAGTTCTTC. Protein product: CASTSQGNEQFF. V usage is TRBV4-1 and J usage is TRBJ2-1; possible D gene TRBD1, 6 bases. Germline V CDR1 and CDR2: MGHRA, YSYEKL. The CDR3 has 12 residues. Trimming cost V 7 bases and J 6 bases, with 10 bases left between them.

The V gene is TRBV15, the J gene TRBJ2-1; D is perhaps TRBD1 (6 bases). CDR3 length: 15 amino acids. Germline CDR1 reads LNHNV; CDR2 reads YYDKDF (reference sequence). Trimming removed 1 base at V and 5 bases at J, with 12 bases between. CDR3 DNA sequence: TGTGCCACCAGCAGAGGGGGGACAAATAACAATGAGCAGTTCTTC. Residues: CATSRGGTNNNEQFF.

The CDR3 DNA reads as TGTGCCAGCAGTGAATATCGCCTGGACAGGGGGCCGGAAAAACTGTTTTTT. It encodes CASSEYRLDRGPEKLFF. This chain connects TRBV25-1 to TRBJ1-4, with 11 bases lining up with TRBD1. The CDR3 has 17 residues. The V gene end was trimmed by 0 bases and the J gene end by 8 bases; junction bases not matched to a gene: 8. Germline CDR1 reads MGHDK; CDR2 reads SYGVNS.

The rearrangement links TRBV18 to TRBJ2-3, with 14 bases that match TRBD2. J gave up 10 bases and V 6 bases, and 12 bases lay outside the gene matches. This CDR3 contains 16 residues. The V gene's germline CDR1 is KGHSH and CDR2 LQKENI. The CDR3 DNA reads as TGTGCCAGCTCCGGGGGACTAGCGGGGGTCGCGGATGCGCAGTATTTT. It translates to CASSGGLAGVADAQYF.

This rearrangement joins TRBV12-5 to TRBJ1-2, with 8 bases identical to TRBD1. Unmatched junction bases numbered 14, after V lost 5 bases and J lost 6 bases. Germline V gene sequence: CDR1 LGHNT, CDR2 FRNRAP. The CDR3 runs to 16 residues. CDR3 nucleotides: TGTGCTAGTGGTGAACCTGACAGGGGAAAGGTTGATGGCTACACCTTC. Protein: CASGEPDRGKVDGYTF. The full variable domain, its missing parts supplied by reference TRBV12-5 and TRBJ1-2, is DARVTQTPRHKVTEMGQEVTMRCQPILGHNTVFWYRQTMMQGLELLAYFRNRAPLDDSGMPKDRFSAEMPDATLATLKIQPSEPRDSAVYFCASGEPDRGKVDGYTFGSGTRLTVV.

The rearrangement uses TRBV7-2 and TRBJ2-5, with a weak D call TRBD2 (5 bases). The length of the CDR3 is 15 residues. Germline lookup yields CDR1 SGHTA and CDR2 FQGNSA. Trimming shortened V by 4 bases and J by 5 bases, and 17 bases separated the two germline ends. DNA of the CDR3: TGTGCCAGCAGCTCAGCTGGGTCCTGGAGGGAGACCCAGTACTTC. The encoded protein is CASSSAGSWRETQYF.